This TCR beta chain was sequenced in a study of shared clonotypes between healthy human individuals. Study-level results: Unshared clonotypes carried lower generation probabilities than those common to all four donors.

As regards this clone: The antigen is unknown.

CDR1 LGHNA and CDR2 YSLEER come from the germline V gene. The CDR3 length is 13 residues. V dropped 1 base and J dropped 11 bases, with 11 bases sitting between them. Sequencing was performed with immunoSEQ multiplex PCR; in TCRdb, only in-frame clones are kept and a portion is missing. In the table there are 2 million to 2.5 million clones, approximately 93% of which are singletons. The TCR comes from a man between 18 and 35 years old in good health. Some clones in this sample may be carry-over from other donors' samples. The chain joins TRBV4-3 to TRBJ2-2; weak D call: TRBD1 (5 bases). Sample: naive CD4+ T cells from PBMCs. Subset in this sample: CD45RA+ positively selected. CDR3 in amino acids: CASSQVFRAELFF. CDR3 DNA: TGCGCCAGCAGCCAAGTTTTCAGGGCCGAGCTGTTTTTT.